Below are 9 T cell receptor beta chains sequenced from a single sample in a study of regulatory T cells in long-lasting Graves disease. Time point reported: newly diagnosed GD, antithyroid drugs for less than 3 months. The TCR library was made from RNA that had been extracted from PBMCs in TRIzol. Construction of the TCR beta libraries employed iRepertoire HTBI primers in conjunction with Arm-PCR of CDR3 regions. TCRdb processed the multiplex PCR reads anew with MiXCR; each CDR3 protein has one entry. Of about 330,000 distinct CDR3 sequences listed, about 17% are singletons. This sample also appeared in a second study, on T cells in Graves' hyperthyroidism and ophthalmopathy.

The sequencing used peripheral blood mononuclear cells (PBMCs), collected at new diagnosis, from a patient treated with antithyroid drugs. These receptor sequences come from a woman in her late teens or twenties with Graves disease.

V is TRBV19 and J is TRBJ1-5; 10 positions agree with TRBD1. J lost 3 bases, V lost 1 base, and 3 bases had no gene match. The CDR3 covers 16 residues. Germline V gives CDR1 LNHDA, CDR2 SQIVND (reference sequence). This chain's CDR3 is CASSIVGQGDNQPQHF. In DNA form, the CDR3 reads TGTGCCAGTAGTATAGTAGGACAGGGGGACAATCAGCCCCAGCATTTT.

This clonotype was found many times. This CDR3 reads CASSQEREQFF. Written as DNA, the CDR3 is TGTGCCAGCAGCCAAGAGAGGGAGCAGTTCTTC. V and J are TRBV3-1 and TRBJ2-1; D remains unclear. The CDR3 has 11 residues. Trimming took 0 bases from V and 10 from J, leaving 4 bases between them. Per the germline V gene, CDR1 is LGHDT and CDR2 is YNNKEL (reference sequence).

In its sample, this clonotype was seen a few times. The chain is built from TRBV20-1 and TRBJ2-3; 10 bases agree with TRBD2. V lost 1 base and J lost 6; bases outside the gene matches: 10. The CDR3 consists of 16 residues. The V gene's germline CDR1 is DFQATT and CDR2 SNEGSKA (reference sequence). This CDR3 reads CSARGLAGDTWDTQYF. The CDR3 coding sequence is TGCAGTGCTAGAGGCCTAGCGGGAGATACATGGGATACGCAGTATTTT.

There are a few counts of this clonotype. J is TRBJ1-1 and V is TRBV4-1, with 8 bases identical to TRBD1. The CDR3 is 16 residues long. The germline V gene encodes CDR1 MGHRA and CDR2 YSYEKL. Losses at the gene ends were 4 bases for V and 6 bases for J; bases not matched to a gene: 13. CDR3 nucleotide sequence: TGCGCCAGCAGCCCCACCGGACAGGGTTATAGAGCTGAAGCTTTCTTT. Translated: CASSPTGQGYRAEAFF.

DNA of the CDR3: TGTGCCAGCAGCCAGTTCATTAGCGGGGGGACCCTCCCGAACACCGGGGAGCTGTTTTTT. It translates to CASSQFISGGTLPNTGELFF. The rearrangement links TRBV13 to TRBJ2-2, with TRBD2 matching 10 bases. V lost 5 bases, J lost 0 bases, and 15 bases stayed unmatched. CDR3 length: 20 residues. Germline V gene data show CDR1 as PRHDT and CDR2 as FYEKMQ (reference sequence).

This clonotype was counted ten times or more. V gene TRBV2 combines with J gene TRBJ2-4; no definite D call. V gave up 3 bases and J gave up 0 bases, with 9 bases separating them. CDR1 SNHLY and CDR2 FYNNEI come from the germline V gene. This CDR3 is 15 amino acids long. This CDR3 is CASSERSVAKNIQYF. In DNA, the CDR3 is TGTGCCAGCAGTGAGCGGTCGGTAGCCAAAAACATTCAGTACTTC.

The J gene is TRBJ1-3, the V gene TRBV7-8; D is unresolved. The CDR3 totals 15 residues. V lost 1 base and J lost 5, with 12 bases in between. CDR1 SGHVS and CDR2 FQNEAQ come from the germline V gene. Written as DNA, the CDR3 is TGTGCCAGCAGCTTAGTGGGCAGTGAAAGAAACACCATATATTTT. It is translated as CASSLVGSERNTIYF.

This clonotype was observed many times. The J gene is TRBJ2-5, the V gene TRBV12-5; tentatively, D is TRBD1 (7 bases). The germline gives CDR1 LGHNT, CDR2 FRNRAP. The CDR3 extends over 15 amino acids. Trimming took off 5 bases at V and 1 base at J, with 14 bases between the two ends. The CDR3 DNA sequence: TGTGCTAGTGGTCACGTGCAGGGGGGCCAAGAGACCCAGTACTTC. This gives the protein CASGHVQGGQETQYF.

This clonotype was detected ten times or more. The V call is TRBV28, the J call TRBJ2-2, with 8 bases aligning to TRBD1. The germline CDR1 and CDR2 sequences are MDHEN and SYDVKM. This CDR3 has 14 residues. J gave up 7 bases and V 5 bases, and 6 bases lay outside the gene matches. The CDR3 DNA is TGTGCCAGCAGTCGGACAGGGCCCGACGGGGAGCTGTTTTTT. Translation: CASSRTGPDGELFF. The entire variable domain, with the rest obtained from reference TRBV28 and TRBJ2-2, is as follows: DVKVTQSSRYLVKRTGEKVFLECVQDMDHENMFWYRQDPGLGLRLIYFSYDVKMKEKGDIPEGYSVSREKKERFSLILESASTNQTSMYLCASSRTGPDGELFFGEGSRLTVL.